The 16 T cell receptor beta chains reported below all come from one sample, sequenced in a study of cytomegalovirus exposure and HLA in healthy donors. The study ran its PCR with 60 Vbeta and 13 Jbeta primers. TCRdb's copy holds only in-frame clones and misses some; the assay was immunoSEQ multiplex PCR. The table has 150,000 or so clones, around 67% seen once. Sample: PBMCs. The source of these receptors is a man aged 18 to 29 in good health and CMV-seropositive.

The table lists this clone with a count of one. The genes are TRBV6-5 and TRBJ2-1, with 8 bases lining up with TRBD2. The germline V gene encodes CDR1 MNHEY and CDR2 SVGAGI. The length of the CDR3 is 14 residues. The junction had 11 bases not matched to a gene; V was cut back by 8 bases and J by 8 bases. The CDR3 DNA follows: TGTGCCAGCTGGGCCGCGGGGGGAGGTCATGAGCAGTTCTTC. Translating gives CASWAAGGGHEQFF.

This chain uses TRBV7-3 with TRBJ2-1, with D possibly TRBD1 on 6 matching bases. The CDR3 is made up of 12 amino acids. V was pared by 5 bases and J by 13 bases, with 15 bases between. Per germline, CDR1 SGHTA and CDR2 FQGTGA. CDR3 sequence: CASSVQQGIQFF. The CDR3 nucleotides read TGTGCCAGCAGCGTACAACAGGGAATTCAGTTCTTC. The complete variable domain, with remaining parts taken from reference TRBV7-3 and TRBJ2-1, reads GAGVSQTPSNKVTEKGKYVELRCDPISGHTALYWYRQSLGQGPEFLIYFQGTGAADDSGLPNDRFFAVRPEGSVSTLKIQRTERGDSAVYLCASSVQQGIQFFGPGTRLTVL.

The V and J genes are TRBV6-1 and TRBJ1-1, with a possible D match to TRBD1 (5 bases). V lost 8 bases to trimming and J lost 4 bases, with 14 bases between them. The CDR3 has 13 residues. The germline V gene encodes CDR1 MNHNS and CDR2 SASEGT. In DNA form, the CDR3 reads TGTGCCAGCGGAGGGTGGGGGGTCACTGAAGCTTTCTTT. The encoded protein is CASGGWGVTEAFF.

The chain has TRBV19 and TRBJ2-1, with D maybe TRBD1 (6 bases). V was cut by 5 bases and J by 8 bases, with 13 bases left in between. CDR1 and CDR2 from the germline V gene are LNHDA and SQIVND (reference sequence). CDR3 size: 13 residues. CDR3 in DNA: TGTGCCAGTAGTGTTACAGGGATGGATGAGCAGTTCTTC. This translates into CASSVTGMDEQFF.

This clone showed up just once. The DNA of the CDR3 is TGTGCCAGCTGGTCTTGGGACAGGGGGGTGTACGAGCAGTACTTC. Translation: CASWSWDRGVYEQYF. The chain is built from TRBV28 and TRBJ2-7; 11 nucleotides align to TRBD1. V was clipped by 8 bases and J by 4 bases; unmatched bases: 10. The germline V gene encodes CDR1 MDHEN and CDR2 SYDVKM. The CDR3 sequence is 15 residues long.

This chain connects TRBV20-1 to TRBJ2-1, with D tentatively TRBD1 (6 bases). This CDR3 comprises 10 residues. Deletions cut 5 bases from V and 9 bases from J, with 8 bases between. Germline V gene sequence: CDR1 DFQATT, CDR2 SNEGSKA (reference sequence). CDR3 loop: CSAGTSEQFF. The CDR3 coding sequence is TGCAGTGCTGGGACATCTGAGCAGTTCTTC.

The chain joins TRBV7-9 to TRBJ1-1; TRBD1 might be the D (5 bases). Between the trimmed V and J ends, which lost 5 bases and 6 bases, there was a span of 10 bases. This CDR3 has 12 amino acids. Looked up from germline, CDR1 is SEHNR and CDR2 is FQNEAQ (reference sequence). CDR3 in DNA: TGTGCCAGCAGCATAGGGGCCCCTGAAGCTTTCTTT. This gives the protein CASSIGAPEAFF.

The CDR3 loop is CSVTSGEETQYF. In DNA form, the CDR3 reads TGCAGCGTTACTAGCGGTGAGGAGACCCAGTACTTC. This chain joins TRBV29-1 and TRBJ2-5; 8 nucleotides align to TRBD2. Germline CDR1 reads SQVTM; CDR2 reads ANQGSEA. V shed 5 bases, J shed 5 bases, and the junction held 4 bases outside the gene matches. This CDR3 has 12 amino acids.

This rearrangement joins TRBV6-5 to TRBJ2-5; D may be TRBD1 (6 bases). In germline, CDR1 is MNHEY, CDR2 SVGAGI. V lost 1 base, J lost 5 bases, and 17 bases lay in between. The CDR3 is 16 residues long. This CDR3 reads CASSYLVRQVGETQYF. For the CDR3, the DNA is TGTGCCAGCAGTTACTTAGTACGACAGGTTGGGGAGACCCAGTACTTC.

The CDR3 DNA reads as TGTGCCAGCTCACCACAGGGGGAGACCCAGTACTTC. Amino acid sequence: CASSPQGETQYF. The rearrangement links TRBV18 to TRBJ2-5; TRBD1 might be the D (5 bases). V gave up 1 base and J gave up 5 bases, with 5 bases separating them. The CDR3 is made up of 12 amino acids. Germline assignment: CDR1 KGHSH and CDR2 LQKENI.

The chain recombines TRBV7-9 with TRBJ2-3; D is perhaps TRBD2 (6 bases). Germline loops: CDR1 SEHNR, CDR2 FQNEAQ (reference sequence). The CDR3 is 15 amino acids. Between the trimmed V and J ends, which lost 1 base and 4 bases, there was a span of 12 bases. As DNA, the CDR3 is TGTGCCAGCAGCTTAGACGCGGGGCACGCAGATACGCAGTATTTT. Translation: CASSLDAGHADTQYF. The full variable domain, with the rest looked up from reference TRBV7-9 and TRBJ2-3, is DTGVSQNPRHKITKRGQNVTFRCDPISEHNRLYWYRQTLGQGPEFLTYFQNEAQLEKSRLLSDRFSAERPKGSFSTLEIQRTEQGDSAMYLCASSLDAGHADTQYFGPGTRLTVL.

The chain joins TRBV29-1 to TRBJ2-7; weak D call: TRBD1 (6 bases). This CDR3 has 14 amino acids. V shed 7 bases and J shed 2 bases, with 18 bases lying between them. CDR1 is SQVTM and CDR2 is ANQGSEA in the germline V gene. CDR3 sequence (DNA): TGCAGCGCCCGGGACCGGGACATTACCTACGAGCAGTACTTC. This codes for CSARDRDITYEQYF.

The CDR3 DNA reads as TGCGCCAGCAGCTTGTCCGGGACAGGGTCCAAAAACATTCAGTACTTC. Protein product: CASSLSGTGSKNIQYF. J is TRBJ2-4 and V is TRBV5-1; 9 bases are shared with TRBD1. The germline gives CDR1 SGHRS, CDR2 YFSETQ. The junction had 4 bases not matched to a gene; V was cut back by 1 base and J by 2 bases. The CDR3 contains 16 residues.

The CDR3 loop reads CASSSEPGGEKLFF. CDR3 in DNA: TGCGCCAGCAGCTCCGAGCCGGGTGGTGAAAAACTGTTTTTT. The chain carries TRBV4-3 and TRBJ1-4; D unclear. The CDR3 is 14 amino acids. Trimming cost V 5 bases and J 7 bases, with 14 bases left between them. Germline lookup yields CDR1 LGHNA and CDR2 YSLEER.

The chain is built from TRBV18 and TRBJ1-2; 9 nucleotides align to TRBD1. The CDR3 runs to 14 residues. Per the germline V gene, CDR1 is KGHSH and CDR2 is LQKENI. The junction had 7 bases not matched to a gene; V was cut back by 3 bases and J by 8 bases. CDR3 loop: CASSPRQGVGGYTF. As DNA, the CDR3 is TGTGCCAGCTCACCTAGACAGGGGGTTGGAGGCTACACCTTC.

J is TRBJ2-7 and V is TRBV9; D perhaps matches TRBD2 (5 bases). The V end lost 0 bases, the J end lost 7 bases, and 23 bases lay between the germline ends. In germline, CDR1 is SGDLS, CDR2 YYNGEE. This CDR3 region has 17 residues. The CDR3 DNA sequence: TGTGCCAGCAGCGTAGAGTTTCGGGGATCGGGATCGCGGGAGCAGTACTTC. Translated, it gives CASSVEFRGSGSREQYF.